This is a list of T cell receptor beta chains from one sample in a study of CDR3 diversity in severe acne. A single record per CDR3 protein comes from TCRdb applying MiXCR to the PCR reads. The repertoire consists of roughly 79,000 distinct CDR3 sequences, with less than 65% occurring once and the leading ten covering 11%. The sample consisted of blood. The source of these receptors is a male donor with severe acne vulgaris. Both conserved end residues are part of each CDR3. Fields, in order: V gene, D gene, J gene, clone size, CDR3 protein, CDR3 DNA. The D gene is left open where the match is weak. Some rows have no size entry. The others give once, few or many, or a class for an expanded clone.

>TRBV7-6|TRBD2|TRBJ2-1|-
CASSRRTSGREVDEQFF
TGTGCCAGCAGCCGACGGACTAGCGGGAGGGAGGTAGATGAGCAGTTCTTC
>TRBV4-1|-|TRBJ1-2|few
CASSQARQASYGYTF
TGCGCCAGCAGCCAAGCCAGGCAGGCCAGCTATGGCTACACCTTC
>TRBV20-1|-|TRBJ1-6|few
CSASFGGSNSPLHF
TGCAGTGCTAGCTTCGGGGGTAGTAATTCACCCCTCCACTTT
>TRBV30|TRBD1|TRBJ1-3|many
CALSTGGGGNTIYF
TGTGCCTTATCGACAGGGGGCGGTGGAAACACCATATATTTT
>TRBV14|-|TRBJ1-2|-
CASSFSGTNYGYTF
TGTGCCAGCAGCTTTTCCGGGACAAACTATGGCTACACCTTC
>TRBV12-3/TRBV12-4|-|TRBJ1-1|-
CASSLSTFYGTEAFF
TGTGCCAGCAGTTTGTCCACATTCTATGGCACTGAAGCTTTCTTT
>TRBV7-9|-|TRBJ2-2|-
CASSLDGATGELFF
TGTGCCAGCAGCTTAGATGGGGCCACCGGGGAGCTGTTTTTT
>TRBV6-1|-|TRBJ2-5|once
CASRRYQETQYF
TGTGCCAGCAGAAGGTACCAAGAGACCCAGTACTTC
>TRBV7-9|TRBD1|TRBJ2-6|-
CASSSTGTGVPGANVLTF
TGTGCCAGCAGCTCAACCGGGACAGGGGTCCCTGGGGCCAACGTCCTGACTTTC
>TRBV9|-|TRBJ1-1|few
CASSLRPSRNTEAFF
TGTGCCAGCAGCCTACGACCGTCAAGAAACACTGAAGCTTTCTTT
>TRBV4-1|-|TRBJ2-7|-
CASSQPSEGTYEQYF
TGCGCCAGCAGCCAACCCTCGGAGGGAACCTACGAGCAGTACTTC